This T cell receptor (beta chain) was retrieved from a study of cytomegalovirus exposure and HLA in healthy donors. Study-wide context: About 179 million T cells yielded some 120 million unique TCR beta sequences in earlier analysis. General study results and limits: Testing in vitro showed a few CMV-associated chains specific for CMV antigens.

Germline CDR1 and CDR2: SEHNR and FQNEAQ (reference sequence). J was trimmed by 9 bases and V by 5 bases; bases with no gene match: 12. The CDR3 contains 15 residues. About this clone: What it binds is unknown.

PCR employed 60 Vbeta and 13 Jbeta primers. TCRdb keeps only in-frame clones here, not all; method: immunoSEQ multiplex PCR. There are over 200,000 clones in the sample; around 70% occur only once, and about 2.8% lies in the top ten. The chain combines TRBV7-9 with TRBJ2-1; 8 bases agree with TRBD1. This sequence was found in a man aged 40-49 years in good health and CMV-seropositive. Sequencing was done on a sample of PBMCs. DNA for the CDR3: TGTGCCAGCAGCATACCAGGGGGCGGGTCCGGTGAGCAGTTCTTC. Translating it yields CASSIPGGGSGEQFF.